Detailed here is one TCR beta chain. This sample stems from a study of T cell changes during pregnancy in multiple sclerosis. TCRdb's table, derived via immunoSEQ multiplex PCR, lists solely in-frame clones and lacks some. Of roughly 69,000 clones listed, 90% to 95% are singletons. The V end lost 7 bases, the J end lost 4 bases, and 22 bases lay between the germline ends. Per the germline V gene, CDR1 is LGHNA and CDR2 is YNFKEQ. The CDR3 extends over 17 amino acids. The V gene is TRBV4-2, the J gene TRBJ2-2, with D maybe TRBD2 (5 bases). The sequencing used peripheral blood, collected after pregnancy. This receptor was taken from a female donor with multiple sclerosis, enrolled in a pregnancy study. The CDR3 sequence: CASTRVSLGVGTGELFF. The CDR3 DNA follows: TGTGCCAGCACCCGAGTCTCCTTGGGAGTTGGCACCGGGGAGCTGTTTTTT.